The text below deals with one T cell receptor (beta chain). The study drew participants aged about 18 to 89 years from around 24 US areas. These data are taken from a study of blood T cell repertoires in COVID-19. Study as a whole: Whether acute or convalescent, the COVID-19 samples came from the United States, Italy and Spain. T cells, B-cell-depleted T cells, or PBMCs supplied cDNA or gDNA.

Using immunoSEQ multiplex PCR, the repertoire was profiled, and TCRdb retains in-frame clones only, with some absent. The sample contains around 250,000 clones, 75% to 95% of which appear only once. The CDR3 contains 12 residues. Looked up from germline, CDR1 is MDHEN and CDR2 is SYDVKM. The V and J ends lost 10 bases and 6 bases, in that order; junction bases with no gene match: 6. This clonotype originated in a man aged 35-49 years who had been exposed to COVID-19. The sequenced sample consisted of PBMCs or T cells enriched from blood (not recorded which). The rearrangement joins TRBV28 to TRBJ1-5; 7 bases map to TRBD1. CDR3 in amino acids: CATQGVGQPQHF. Written as DNA, the CDR3 is TGTGCCACGCAGGGGGTAGGTCAGCCCCAGCATTTT.